These T cell receptor beta chains were read from a single sample in a study of cytotoxic CD8 clonotypes in ibrutinib-treated CLL. The method was immunoSEQ multiplex PCR; TCRdb's version includes in-frame clones alone and lacks a portion of them. The sample lists some 200,000 clones, around 70% occurring once. The sequencing used PBMCs, collected after 12 months of ibrutinib treatment. The receptors originated from a human donor with chronic lymphocytic leukemia. CDR3s include the opening cysteine and the closing phenylalanine or tryptophan. The order of the fields is J gene, clone size, D gene, V gene, CDR3 protein, CDR3 DNA. D genes are given only for firm matches. Size tells how often a clone was seen (once, few, many) or the class of an expanded clone, and some rows leave it out.

TRBJ1-1 NA NA TRBV30 CAWSQRTEAFF TGTGCCTGGAGCCAGAGAACTGAAGCTTTCTTT
TRBJ2-2 NA TRBD1 TRBV5-1 CASSLPRGRSDAGELFF TGCGCCAGCAGCCTCCCGAGGGGGCGTTCGGACGCCGGGGAGCTGTTTTTT
TRBJ1-2 NA NA TRBV4-3 CASSRYYLTENYGYTF TGCGCCAGCAGCCGGTACTACCTGACAGAAAACTATGGCTACACCTTC
TRBJ1-2 NA NA TRBV7-9 CASSLPGTGNYGYTF TGTGCCAGCAGCTTACCCGGGACTGGGAACTATGGCTACACCTTC
TRBJ1-5 NA NA TRBV19 CAGQQGANQPQHF TGTGCCGGTCAACAAGGGGCCAATCAGCCCCAGCATTTT
TRBJ1-3 many NA TRBV29-1 CSVEPGTHQNTIYF TGCAGCGTTGAACCCGGGACACACCAAAACACCATATATTTT
TRBJ1-5 NA NA TRBV5-6 CASSSSDVILNQPQHF TGTGCCAGCAGCTCAAGCGACGTAATACTTAATCAGCCCCAGCATTTT
TRBJ1-3 NA NA TRBV25-1 CASSDWGGADSGNTIYF TGTGCCAGCAGTGACTGGGGGGGGGCCGACTCTGGAAACACCATATATTTT
TRBJ1-1 few NA TRBV14 CASSQNTEAFF TGTGCCAGCAGCCAAAACACTGAAGCTTTCTTT
TRBJ1-4 NA TRBD1 TRBV30 CACLPGTGGEKLFF TGTGCCTGCCTGCCCGGGACAGGGGGGGAAAAACTGTTTTTT
TRBJ2-7 NA TRBD2 TRBV27 CASSGLAGPYEQYF TGTGCCAGCAGCGGACTAGCGGGTCCATACGAGCAGTACTTC
TRBJ1-5 NA NA TRBV6-1 CATSPVLNQPQHF TGTGCCACATCCCCAGTCCTCAATCAGCCCCAGCATTTT
TRBJ1-1 NA NA TRBV13 CASSLFGVSTEAFF TGTGCCAGCAGCTTATTTGGGGTTTCCACTGAAGCTTTCTTT
TRBJ1-2 NA TRBD1 TRBV4-3 CASSPKGTGVIYGYTF TGCGCCAGCAGCCCTAAAGGGACAGGCGTTATCTATGGCTACACCTTC
TRBJ1-2 NA TRBD1 TRBV18 CASSGTGGMDGYTF TGTGCCAGCTCAGGAACAGGGGGAATGGATGGCTACACCTTC
TRBJ2-7 NA TRBD2 TRBV11-2 CASSLDSSGKGEQYF TGTGCCAGCAGCTTAGATTCTAGCGGGAAAGGGGAGCAGTACTTC
TRBJ2-3 NA TRBD2 TRBV9 CASSASRAGDTDTQYF TGTGCCAGCAGCGCTTCCAGGGCGGGGGACACAGATACGCAGTATTTT
TRBJ2-5 NA TRBD1 TRBV9 CASSVGGDRGIETQYF TGTGCCAGCAGCGTAGGAGGGGACAGGGGTATCGAGACCCAGTACTTC
TRBJ1-2 few NA TRBV20-1 CSATNYGYTF TGCAGTGCGACCAACTATGGCTACACCTTC
TRBJ2-6 NA NA TRBV9 CASSVLPGHSSGANVLTF TGTGCCAGCAGCGTCCTACCGGGACATTCCTCTGGGGCCAACGTCCTGACTTTC
TRBJ2-1 NA NA TRBV2 CASSTGSWDNEQFF TGTGCCAGCAGCACAGGGTCTTGGGACAATGAGCAGTTCTTC
TRBJ1-3 NA NA TRBV7-3 CASSLSSHSGNTIYF TGTGCCAGCAGCTTAAGTAGTCACTCTGGAAACACCATATATTTT
TRBJ2-6 NA NA TRBV27 CASSLYGQIVSGANVLTF TGTGCCAGCAGTTTATATGGACAGATAGTCTCTGGGGCCAACGTCCTGACTTTC
TRBJ2-3 NA NA TRBV6-5 CASSYSQLAIVQYF TGTGCCAGCAGTTACTCTCAACTAGCAATTGTGCAGTATTTT
TRBJ2-5 once NA TRBV15 CATSRRDSQETQYF TGTGCCACCAGCAGAAGAGACAGCCAAGAGACCCAGTACTTC
TRBJ1-1 NA TRBD1 TRBV19 CASSVRTGTHTEAFF TGTGCCAGTAGTGTCAGGACAGGGACTCACACTGAAGCTTTCTTT
TRBJ2-7 NA NA TRBV13 CASSLGLLAFYEQYF TGTGCCAGCAGCTTAGGGCTACTAGCTTTTTACGAGCAGTACTTC
TRBJ1-4 NA NA TRBV5-6 CASSRGQMANEKLFF TGTGCCAGCAGCCGCGGACAGATGGCTAATGAAAAACTGTTTTTT
TRBJ1-2 NA TRBD1 TRBV6-5 CASTVTGGQNLGYTF TGTGCCAGCACCGTAACAGGGGGCCAAAATCTTGGCTACACCTTC
TRBJ2-3 NA NA TRBV28 CASSKPRPTDTQYF TGTGCCAGCAGTAAACCTAGACCCACAGATACGCAGTATTTT
TRBJ2-7 NA NA TRBV4-2 CASSQDRGEPYEQYF TGTGCCAGCAGCCAAGATAGAGGGGAACCCTACGAGCAGTACTTC
TRBJ1-5 NA TRBD1 TRBV19 CASSIRDRVQGQPQHF TGTGCCAGTAGTATACGGGACAGGGTGCAGGGGCAGCCCCAGCATTTT
TRBJ2-3 NA TRBD2 TRBV4-3 CASSGRLAGVLGGTDTQYF TGCGCCAGCAGCGGGAGGCTAGCGGGAGTTCTAGGGGGCACAGATACGCAGTATTTT
TRBJ2-3 NA NA TRBV19 CATEGQGNDTQYF TGTGCCACCGAGGGTCAGGGTAACGATACGCAGTATTTT
TRBJ2-2 NA NA TRBV9 CASSPPAGELFF TGTGCCAGCAGCCCCCCCGCCGGGGAGCTGTTTTTT
TRBJ1-2 NA NA TRBV11-2 CASSFRDGNGYTF TGTGCCAGCAGTTTCAGGGATGGGAATGGCTACACCTTC
TRBJ1-2 many NA TRBV7-9 CASSQRTVYGYTF TGTGCCAGCAGCCAAAGGACAGTCTATGGCTACACCTTC
TRBJ2-1 NA TRBD2 TRBV2 CASSLAARYNEQFF TGTGCCAGCAGTCTAGCGGCGCGCTACAATGAGCAGTTCTTC
TRBJ2-7 once TRBD1 TRBV4-1 CASRQRIPGQGRTGTRSYEQYF TGCGCCAGCAGACAGAGAATTCCGGGACAGGGGCGAACCGGGACCCGATCCTACGAGCAGTACTTC
TRBJ2-2 NA TRBD1 TRBV5-1 CASSFRATGDTGELFF TGCGCCAGCAGCTTTCGTGCGACAGGGGACACCGGGGAGCTGTTTTTT
TRBJ1-2 once NA TRBV7-9 CASSSENSTF TGTGCCAGCAGCTCAGAGAACAGTACCTTC
TRBJ2-7 few NA TRBV13 CASSLRDGDRTHF TGTGCCAGCAGCTTAAGGGACGGGGACCGCACCCATTTC
TRBJ2-7 NA NA TRBV20-1 CSVGGPYEQYF TGCAGCGTTGGGGGCCCCTACGAGCAGTACTTC
TRBJ1-2 NA NA TRBV9 CASSVVGRVGYTF TGTGCCAGCAGCGTAGTAGGGAGGGTTGGCTACACCTTC
TRBJ2-3 NA NA TRBV30 CAWTVGSTRTQYF TGTGCCTGGACCGTGGGGAGCACCCGAACGCAGTATTTT
TRBJ2-7 once TRBD1 TRBV18 CASSPTTGGLDGYYYEQYF TGTGCCAGCTCACCTACGACAGGGGGCCTGGATGGCTACTACTACGAGCAGTACTTC
TRBJ1-1 NA NA TRBV6-5 CASSWGRGTEAFF TGTGCCAGCAGCTGGGGTCGAGGGACTGAAGCTTTCTTT
TRBJ2-7 NA NA TRBV6-5 CASSLSVGPYEQYF TGTGCCAGCAGTTTATCGGTAGGTCCCTACGAGCAGTACTTC
TRBJ1-5 NA TRBD1 TRBV30 CAWSADRVGDGNQPQHF TGTGCCTGGAGTGCGGACAGGGTCGGCGATGGCAATCAGCCCCAGCATTTT
TRBJ2-7 NA NA TRBV7-8 CASSPSGGRDYEQYF TGTGCCAGCAGCCCTTCAGGGGGGCGCGACTACGAGCAGTACTTC
TRBJ1-1 few TRBD1 TRBV11-2 CASTTDRGLRNTEAFF TGTGCCAGCACCACCGACAGGGGCCTTCGTAACACTGAAGCTTTCTTT
TRBJ1-2 NA NA TRBV7-9 CASRHTGTQANYGYTF TGTGCCAGCAGACATACCGGGACACAAGCTAACTATGGCTACACCTTC
TRBJ2-7 NA TRBD2 TRBV5-1 CASSLTSGSPEQYF TGCGCCAGCAGCTTGACTAGCGGGAGTCCCGAGCAGTACTTC
TRBJ1-2 NA TRBD1 TRBV4-1 CASRDRTGPYGYTF TGCGCCAGCAGAGATAGGACAGGGCCCTATGGCTACACCTTC